Following are 30 T cell receptor beta chains from one sample sequenced in a study of prognosis after radiotherapy for stage I lung cancer. The TCR beta CDR3 region was amplified from genomic DNA, with two rounds of multiplex PCR being used for the amplification. Amplification in first-round PCR relied on primers specific to each TRBV and TRBJ gene. One entry per CDR3 protein results from TCRdb running MiXCR on the multiplex PCR reads. The sample holds tens of thousands of distinct CDR3 sequences; around 42% are singletons and the top ten take about 56%. Source: PBMCs, taken before or after stereotactic body radiation therapy (not recorded which). Receptors were obtained from a donor over 45 with non-small cell lung cancer.

This clonotype was seen ten or more times. The V and J genes are TRBV19 and TRBJ2-7; D is perhaps TRBD1 (5 bases). Germline CDR1 and CDR2: LNHDA and SQIVND (reference sequence). V lost 1 base and J 2 bases, leaving 9 bases between the germline ends. CDR3 length equals 14 residues. The CDR3 nucleotides are TGTGCCAGTAGTATAGGACAGAAAGCCTACGAGCAGTACTTC. This codes for CASSIGQKAYEQYF.

With respect to this clonotype: A much larger clonotype is one base distant, so this may be a read error. The chain joins TRBV9 to TRBJ2-2; the D gene is possibly TRBD1 (6 bases). The CDR3 covers 16 residues. V lost 3 bases and J lost 1, with 13 bases in between. Germline V gene sequence: CDR1 SGDLS, CDR2 YYNGEE. The CDR3 region is CASSAWRQENTGELFF. The CDR3 DNA is TGTGCCAGCAGCGCGTGGCGACAGGAGAACACCGGGGAGCTGTTTTTT.

In the case of this clonotype: The CDR3 carries no conserved terminal phenylalanine or tryptophan, so it likely arises from a read error. The J gene is TRBJ2-7, the V gene TRBV5-1; the D gene is possibly TRBD2 (7 bases). The CDR3 contains 13 residues. CDR1 is SGHRS, CDR2 YFSETQ, per germline. V was shortened by 4 bases and J by 9 bases, with 17 bases between the two germline ends. CDR3 bases: TGCGCCAGCAGCCACCTGGGAGGGGGAGCGCAGTACTTA. This translates into CASSHLGGGAQYL.

This clonotype was counted at least ten times. This chain connects TRBV27 to TRBJ2-2; 7 bases agree with TRBD1. Germline loops: CDR1 MNHEY, CDR2 SMNVEV (reference sequence). Trimming at V came to 4 bases and at J to 3 bases, leaving 2 bases not matched to a gene. The CDR3 is 14 amino acids. The CDR3 nucleotides are TGTGCCAGCAGTTCCGACAGGGACACCGGGGAGCTGTTTTTT. Translated, it gives CASSSDRDTGELFF.

The chain employs TRBV11-2 and TRBJ2-3, with 9 bases lining up with TRBD2. Germline assignment: CDR1 SGHAT and CDR2 FQNNGV. J gave up 4 bases and V 6 bases, and 8 bases lay outside the gene matches. The CDR3 consists of 15 residues. CDR3 region: CASSSAGGRADTQYF. The CDR3 DNA reads as TGTGCCAGCAGTTCGGCGGGAGGGCGAGCAGATACGCAGTATTTT.

This clonotype was recorded at least ten times. The CDR3 loop reads CASRPGGLRTEAFF. CDR3 sequence (DNA): TGTGCCAGCAGACCTGGAGGATTGCGCACTGAAGCTTTCTTT. This chain connects TRBV12-3 or TRBV12-4 to TRBJ1-1; D uncertain. The CDR3 spans 14 residues. The V end lost 6 bases, the J end lost 4 bases, and 15 bases lay between the germline ends.

The sample holds many counts of this clonotype. The chain has TRBV4-1 and TRBJ2-7; D not resolved. Germline CDR1 is MGHRA and CDR2 is YSYEKL. The CDR3 contains 14 residues. Trimming removed 0 bases at V and 1 base at J, with 7 bases between. The CDR3 DNA is TGCGCCAGCAGCCAAGACAGATTATCCTACGAGCAGTACTTC. Residues: CASSQDRLSYEQYF.

This clonotype occurred many times. This chain uses TRBV7-2 with TRBJ2-3; 7 nucleotides line up with TRBD1. CDR1 and CDR2 (germline): SGHTA, FQGNSA. The CDR3 is 13 residues long. Trimming removed 9 bases from V and 6 bases from J; junction bases left unmatched: 9. CDR3 protein: CASKQGFGDTQYF. The CDR3 nucleotides are TGTGCCAGTAAACAGGGGTTCGGGGATACGCAGTATTTT.

Only one count was recorded for this clonotype. This chain uses TRBV6-4 with TRBJ1-3, with D uncertain. This CDR3 is 16 amino acids long. Germline lookup yields CDR1 MRHNA and CDR2 SNTAGT. Trimming left V 3 bases short and J 5 bases short, with 17 bases between. This CDR3 reads CASSEVLQSIRNTIYF. CDR3 DNA sequence: TGTGCCAGCAGTGAAGTACTGCAGAGTATTCGAAACACCATATATTTT.

The chain employs TRBV7-2 and TRBJ2-7; 11 bases are a match to TRBD2. The CDR3 is 11 amino acids. With 6 bases clipped from V and 9 bases from J, the junction kept 1 base outside the gene matches. Germline V gives CDR1 SGHTA, CDR2 FQGNSA. CDR3 region: CASRLAGGQYF. CDR3 nucleotides: TGTGCCAGCAGGCTAGCGGGAGGGCAGTACTTC.

This clonotype has only a few counts. This CDR3 reads CASKPEPRTSGRPTGELFF. CDR3 nucleotide sequence: TGTGCCAGCAAACCAGAACCGAGGACTAGCGGGAGGCCCACCGGGGAGCTGTTTTTT. V and J are TRBV6-2 or TRBV6-3 and TRBJ2-2, with 14 bases matching TRBD2. The CDR3 sequence is 19 residues long. Looked up from germline, CDR1 is MNHEY and CDR2 is SVGEGT. V shed 7 bases and J 4 bases; nucleotides not matched to a gene: 14.

This clonotype was picked up one time. The rearrangement uses TRBV11-2 and TRBJ2-7, with 9 bases aligning to TRBD1. V trimming: 5 bases; J trimming: 5 bases; junction bases outside the gene matches: 4. This CDR3 contains 13 residues. Germline assignment: CDR1 SGHAT and CDR2 FQNNGV. CDR3 in amino acids: CASSPGTGNEQYF. As DNA, the CDR3 is TGTGCCAGCAGCCCGGGGACAGGGAACGAGCAGTACTTC.

Note on this clonotype: One junction end disagrees with the germline gene, perhaps due to a read error. V gene TRBV2 combines with J gene TRBJ1-5; TRBD1 matches 9 bases. Germline CDR1 reads SNHLY; CDR2 reads FYNNEI. CDR3 length: 15 residues. The CDR3 nucleotides are TGTGCCAGCAGTGGAAGGACAGGGGTCGTTCAGCCCCATCATTTC. Translation: CASSGRTGVVQPHHF.

Concerning this clonotype itself: The junction does not match germline at one end; this may be a read error. The V and J genes are TRBV30 and TRBJ2-2; 8 nucleotides match TRBD2. The length of the CDR3 is 14 residues. CDR1 is GTSNPN, CDR2 SVGIG, per germline (reference sequence). The CDR3 sequence is CAWRGLAGAGEPFF. The CDR3 bases are TGTGCCTGGAGGGGCCTAGCGGGTGCCGGGGAGCCGTTTTTT. Full variable domain (rest looked up from reference TRBV30 and TRBJ2-2): SQTIHQWPATLVQPVGSPLSLECTVEGTSNPNLYWYRQAAGRGLQLLFYSVGIGQISSEVPQNLSASRPQDRQFILSSKKLLLSDSGFYLCAWRGLAGAGEPFFGEGSRLTVL.

This clonotype was detected a few times. A much larger clone is a single base away; this may be a read error. The CDR3 DNA sequence: TGCGCCAGCAGCTTGCAACGACTAGAAGATGAGCAGCTCTTC. It is translated as CASSLQRLEDEQLF. The gene calls are TRBV5-1 and TRBJ2-1; perhaps TRBD2 as D (6 bases). Germline CDR1 reads SGHRS; CDR2 reads YFSETQ. CDR3 length equals 14 residues.

The chain employs TRBV24-1 and TRBJ2-3; a possible D gene is TRBD2 (7 bases). This CDR3 region has 16 residues. Germline assignment: CDR1 KGHDR and CDR2 SFDVKD. Trimming left V 3 bases short and J 6 bases short, with 18 bases between. CDR3 in amino acids: CATSDPSAGALDTQYF. The CDR3 bases are TGTGCCACCAGTGATCCCTCTGCGGGGGCCCTTGATACGCAGTATTTT.

This clonotype was counted ten times or more. The chain recombines TRBV28 with TRBJ2-7, with a possible D match to TRBD1 (6 bases). Germline lookup yields CDR1 MDHEN and CDR2 SYDVKM. There are 14 residues in the CDR3. V dropped 3 bases and J dropped 2 bases, with 11 bases sitting between them. CDR3 residues: CASSFRDIPYEQYF. In DNA, the CDR3 is TGTGCCAGCAGTTTCCGGGACATCCCCTACGAGCAGTACTTC.

This clonotype was detected many times. The chain has TRBV5-1 and TRBJ2-1, with D perhaps TRBD1 or TRBD2 (5 bases each). This CDR3 spans 15 amino acids. V was shortened by 0 bases and J by 5 bases, with 12 bases between the two germline ends. Germline CDR1 reads SGHRS; CDR2 reads YFSETQ. DNA for the CDR3: TGCGCCAGCAGCTTGGTCGGGACGCATAACAATGAGCAGTTCTTC. This encodes CASSLVGTHNNEQFF.

In this sample, this clonotype turned up many times. This chain uses TRBV5-1 with TRBJ2-2; 12 bases align to TRBD2. Losses at the gene ends were 4 bases for V and 5 bases for J; bases not matched to a gene: 6. CDR3 length: 16 residues. In germline, CDR1 is SGHRS, CDR2 YFSETQ. In DNA, the CDR3 is TGCGCCAGCAGCCCGCGGACTAGCGGGAAGACCGGGGAGCTGTTTTTT. Translated, it gives CASSPRTSGKTGELFF.

On this clonotype itself: A much bigger clone sits one base away, suggesting this may be a read error. The chain recombines TRBV5-1 with TRBJ2-4, with 10 bases aligning to TRBD1. Germline lookup yields CDR1 SGHRS and CDR2 YFSETQ. V lost 6 bases, J lost 10 bases, and 10 bases stayed unmatched. The CDR3 covers 14 residues. CDR3 sequence: CASIPGTGDRIQYF. The CDR3 nucleotides read TGCGCCAGCATCCCGGGGACAGGGGACCGGATTCAGTACTTC.

This clonotype was counted ten times or more. This chain connects TRBV3-1 to TRBJ2-1, with a possible D match to TRBD2 (5 bases). V dropped 1 base and J dropped 4 bases, with 8 bases sitting between them. CDR3 size: 14 residues. Germline V CDR1 and CDR2: LGHDT, YNNKEL (reference sequence). The CDR3 coding sequence is TGTGCCAGCAGCCAAGCGGGATCGTACAATGAGCAGTTCTTC. It encodes CASSQAGSYNEQFF.

This clonotype was counted once. The V gene is TRBV19, the J gene TRBJ1-5; the D is unclear. The CDR3 has 15 residues. The germline CDR1 and CDR2 sequences are LNHDA and SQIVND (reference sequence). The germline V and J ends were trimmed by 4 bases and 2 bases, with 12 bases remaining between them. CDR3 coding DNA: TGTGCCAGTAGTACAGGACTGTCGGGCAATCAGCCCCAGCATTTT. This translates into CASSTGLSGNQPQHF.

At least ten counts were recorded for this clonotype. V is TRBV20-1 and J is TRBJ2-6; D call uncertain. This CDR3 is built from 14 residues. The germline CDR1 and CDR2 sequences are DFQATT and SNEGSKA (reference sequence). V dropped 2 bases and J dropped 0 bases, with 5 bases sitting between them. DNA for the CDR3: TGCAGTGCTAGATCGAACTCTGGGGCCAACGTCCTGACTTTC. Its translation is CSARSNSGANVLTF.

Many counts were recorded for this clonotype. The chain employs TRBV27 and TRBJ2-1, with D perhaps being TRBD1 or TRBD2 (5 bases each). There are 13 residues in the CDR3. V lost 7 bases and J lost 4, with 11 bases in between. In germline, CDR1 is MNHEY, CDR2 SMNVEV (reference sequence). The CDR3 DNA reads as TGTGCCAGCATGATGGGACGATACAATGAGCAGTTCTTC. Translated, it gives CASMMGRYNEQFF.

This clonotype has a count of ten or more. The rearrangement links TRBV3-1 to TRBJ2-5, with 12 bases aligning to TRBD2. This CDR3 region has 17 residues. The V and J ends lost 4 bases and 3 bases, in that order; junction bases with no gene match: 9. The germline V gene has CDR1 LGHDT and CDR2 YNNKEL (reference sequence). The CDR3 is CASSPSRGLAGKETQYF. The CDR3, as DNA: TGTGCCAGCAGCCCTTCTCGGGGACTAGCGGGTAAAGAGACCCAGTACTTC.

The rearrangement uses TRBV6-1 and TRBJ2-5, with TRBD1 matching 9 bases. This CDR3 contains 16 residues. The germline V gene encodes CDR1 MNHNS and CDR2 SASEGT. V lost 8 bases, J lost 4 bases, and 14 bases stayed unmatched. CDR3 sequence: CASGSTGGRAGETQYF. The CDR3 nucleotides are TGTGCCAGCGGATCCACAGGGGGCCGAGCGGGAGAGACCCAGTACTTC.

The chain uses TRBV11-1 and TRBJ2-1, with 11 bases aligning to TRBD2. The CDR3 extends over 17 amino acids. The germline gives CDR1 SGHAT, CDR2 FQDESV (reference sequence). V was pared by 5 bases and J by 1 base, with 7 bases of the junction left unmatched. Written as DNA, the CDR3 is TGTGCCAGCAGCGGCATTAGCGGGAGGGCTTCCTACAATGAGCAGTTCTTC. It codes for CASSGISGRASYNEQFF.

This clonotype showed up many times. The chain is built from TRBV27 and TRBJ1-6; TRBD1 matches at 9 bases. CDR3 length: 15 residues. Trimming cost V 6 bases and J 7 bases; bases outside gene matches: 7. CDR1 and CDR2 (germline): MNHEY, SMNVEV (reference sequence). For the CDR3, the DNA is TGTGCCAGCAGCTGGGGAGGGACAGGGAATTCACCCCTCCACTTT. The encoded protein is CASSWGGTGNSPLHF.

The chain uses TRBV4-1 and TRBJ1-2; D not certain. V lost 0 bases and J 3 bases, leaving 14 bases between the germline ends. Germline CDR1 MGHRA, CDR2 YSYEKL. CDR3 size: 16 residues. CDR3 protein: CASSQDPGSGYYGYTF. The DNA of the CDR3 is TGCGCCAGCAGCCAAGATCCGGGGAGCGGCTACTATGGCTACACCTTC.

On this clonotype itself: This may be a read error: a much more frequent sequence differs by one nucleotide. The chain has TRBV7-2 and TRBJ1-1, with 7 bases identical to TRBD1. From germline, CDR1 is SGHTA and CDR2 FQGNSA. The V gene end was trimmed by 7 bases and the J gene end by 12 bases; junction bases not matched to a gene: 14. The CDR3 covers 13 residues. The CDR3 region has the DNA TGTGCCAGCAAAGAGACAGGGCGATCTTACTCTTTCTTT. Protein: CASKETGRSYSFF.